This T cell receptor beta chain came from a study of post-analysis software for immune sequencing data. Germline CDR1 reads SQVTM; CDR2 reads ANQGSEA. The CDR3 has 15 residues. In regard to this clonotype: Its antigen is still unknown.

Study-level results: Relative to controls, patients had several TRBV segments at higher frequency, with TRBV5-6, TRBV5-1 and TRBV20-1 among these.

cDNA libraries of TCR beta carried unique molecular identifiers. MiXCR was run by TCRdb on the PCR reads, yielding one entry per CDR3 protein. Among fewer than 900,000 distinct CDR3 sequences, 40% to 55% were seen once, and the ten largest hold roughly 5%. Sequenced input: blood. The rearrangement joins TRBV29-1 to TRBJ2-5; 9 nucleotides line up with TRBD1. The last part of the DNA fits TRBJ2-7 better; the J call may be wrong. This TCR came from a girl aged 10-17 years with multiple sclerosis. CDR3 in DNA: TGCAGCGTTGAAAGGGACAGGGAAGGGTCCTACGAGCAGTACTTC. The encoded protein is CSVERDREGSYEQYF.